The T cell receptor beta chain described here comes from a study of patients and donors after allogeneic stem cell transplantation. TCRdb called the RT-PCR reads again in MiXCR, with one record for every CDR3 protein. The data show 84,000 or so distinct CDR3 sequences, 40% to 60% seen once. CDR3 length: 14 amino acids. Per germline, CDR1 SGHVS and CDR2 FQNEAQ. The V and J ends lost 5 bases and 17 bases, in that order; junction bases with no gene match: 15. The sequenced sample was blood, either unsorted or a sorted T cell fraction (not recorded which). This sequence originates from a human donor who was either an allogeneic HSCT recipient or a stem cell or donor lymphocyte infusion donor (not recorded which). It is not recorded whose cells these are; they may come from a transplant donor. V and J are TRBV7-8 and TRBJ1-6; TRBD1 matches at 7 bases. CDR3 in DNA: TGTGCCAGCAGCCCAGTAGAAGCAGGGGGAAAATTCCACTTT. It yields the protein CASSPVEAGGKFHF.